The rows below give T cell receptor beta chains drawn from one sample of a study of patients and donors after allogeneic stem cell transplantation. TCRdb itself ran the RT-PCR reads through MiXCR, one entry per CDR3 protein. The table includes roughly 960,000 distinct CDR3 sequences, more than 15% detected once. Sample: blood, either unsorted or a sorted T cell fraction (not recorded which). The receptors were gathered from a human donor who was either an allogeneic HSCT recipient or a stem cell or donor lymphocyte infusion donor (not recorded which). It is not recorded whose cells these are; they may come from a transplant donor. The CDR3 runs from the conserved cysteine through the conserved F or W. Fields, in order: J gene, clone size, V gene, D gene, CDR3 DNA, CDR3 protein. The D gene is left open where the match is weak. For some rows the clone size is stated as once, few or many, or as a class when expanded; others skip it.

j_call: TRBJ1-1; clone_size: many; v_call: TRBV10-3; d_call: -; cdr3_nt: TGTGCCATCAGTGAGAGTCGGAACACTGAAGCTTTCTTT; cdr3_aa: CAISESRNTEAFF
j_call: TRBJ1-6; clone_size: few; v_call: TRBV5-1; d_call: TRBD1; cdr3_nt: TGCGCCAGCAGCTTGGCCGGGGACAGGGGGAGTTCACCCCTCCACTTT; cdr3_aa: CASSLAGDRGSSPLHF
j_call: TRBJ1-2; clone_size: few; v_call: TRBV1; d_call: -; cdr3_nt: TGCACCAGCAGCCAAACCCCTACAGGGGCGGTAGGCTACACCTTC; cdr3_aa: CTSSQTPTGAVGYTF
j_call: TRBJ1-1; clone_size: -; v_call: TRBV27; d_call: TRBD1; cdr3_nt: TGTGCCAGCAGTCCAACAGGGGGCTGGACTGAAGCTTTCTTT; cdr3_aa: CASSPTGGWTEAFF
j_call: TRBJ1-1; clone_size: -; v_call: TRBV6-5; d_call: -; cdr3_nt: TGTGCCAGCAGTTACTCGTTTGACCGTGAAGCTTTCTTT; cdr3_aa: CASSYSFDREAFF
j_call: TRBJ1-3; clone_size: -; v_call: TRBV30; d_call: -; cdr3_nt: TGTGCCTGGAGTGACAGAGGGGGAGGAAACACCATATATTTT; cdr3_aa: CAWSDRGGGNTIYF
j_call: TRBJ1-2; clone_size: -; v_call: TRBV4-2; d_call: TRBD1; cdr3_nt: TGTGCCAGCAGCCCTGTGGGACAGGGGGTTTCTGGCTACACCTTC; cdr3_aa: CASSPVGQGVSGYTF
j_call: TRBJ1-1; clone_size: -; v_call: TRBV30; d_call: -; cdr3_nt: TGTGCCTGGAGGCCCGCGAGGAACACTGAAGCTTTCTTT; cdr3_aa: CAWRPARNTEAFF
j_call: TRBJ1-3; clone_size: few; v_call: TRBV2; d_call: -; cdr3_nt: TGTGCCAGCAGAGCTGATTTCTCTGGAAACACCATATATTTT; cdr3_aa: CASRADFSGNTIYF
j_call: TRBJ1-1; clone_size: -; v_call: TRBV9; d_call: -; cdr3_nt: TGTGCCAGCAGTCACGACAGGTCCACTGAAGCTTTCTTT; cdr3_aa: CASSHDRSTEAFF
j_call: TRBJ1-3; clone_size: -; v_call: TRBV5-4; d_call: -; cdr3_nt: TGTGCCAGCAGCCCCAAAAACCCATTAGGACGGTCCGGAAACACCATATATTTT; cdr3_aa: CASSPKNPLGRSGNTIYF
j_call: TRBJ1-1; clone_size: -; v_call: TRBV20-1; d_call: TRBD1; cdr3_nt: TGCAGTGCTAGAGAAGATAATAGAGGGGGCCTCAACACTGAAGCTTTCTTT; cdr3_aa: CSAREDNRGGLNTEAFF
j_call: TRBJ2-3; clone_size: many; v_call: TRBV25-1; d_call: -; cdr3_nt: TGTGCCAGCAGGGGGGTCACAGATACGCAGTATTTT; cdr3_aa: CASRGVTDTQYF
j_call: TRBJ2-7; clone_size: few; v_call: TRBV14; d_call: -; cdr3_nt: TGTGCCAGCAGCCAAACAGTAGCCTACGAGCAGTACTTC; cdr3_aa: CASSQTVAYEQYF
j_call: TRBJ1-5; clone_size: -; v_call: TRBV7-8; d_call: TRBD1; cdr3_nt: TGTGCCAGCAGCCGGGACAGGGTGTATAGCAATCAGCCCCAGCATTTT; cdr3_aa: CASSRDRVYSNQPQHF
j_call: TRBJ2-3; clone_size: few; v_call: TRBV24-1; d_call: -; cdr3_nt: TGTGCCACCAGGGGGGCCGGGGGCAGGGCAGATACGCAGTATTTT; cdr3_aa: CATRGAGGRADTQYF
j_call: TRBJ2-5; clone_size: -; v_call: TRBV12-3/TRBV12-4; d_call: TRBD1; cdr3_nt: TGTGCCAGCACTTACCGACAGGGGGCGCGAACAGAGACCCAGTACTTC; cdr3_aa: CASTYRQGARTETQYF
j_call: TRBJ2-3; clone_size: few; v_call: TRBV5-6; d_call: TRBD2; cdr3_nt: TGTGCCAGCAGCTATCCGGGACTAGCGGGAGTTAGCGCAGATACGCAGTATTTT; cdr3_aa: CASSYPGLAGVSADTQYF
j_call: TRBJ1-1; clone_size: -; v_call: TRBV29-1; d_call: -; cdr3_nt: TGCAGCGTTATGAGGATAATGAACACTGAAGCTTTCTTT; cdr3_aa: CSVMRIMNTEAFF
j_call: TRBJ2-7; clone_size: few; v_call: TRBV9; d_call: TRBD2; cdr3_nt: TGTGCCAGCAGTTATAGCGGGAGGGCATATGACGAGCAGTACTTC; cdr3_aa: CASSYSGRAYDEQYF
j_call: TRBJ2-7; clone_size: -; v_call: TRBV2; d_call: -; cdr3_nt: TGTGCCAGCACCTCCCGGGCCCAAACCCACTACGAGCAGTACTTC; cdr3_aa: CASTSRAQTHYEQYF
j_call: TRBJ2-7; clone_size: few; v_call: TRBV20-1; d_call: -; cdr3_nt: TGCAGTGCTCAGCCGGGACTTTTGTACGAGCAGTACTTC; cdr3_aa: CSAQPGLLYEQYF
j_call: TRBJ2-3; clone_size: many; v_call: TRBV12-3/TRBV12-4; d_call: -; cdr3_nt: TGTGCCAGCAGTTTTCGGTCCGGGAGCACAGATACGCAGTATTTT; cdr3_aa: CASSFRSGSTDTQYF
j_call: TRBJ2-1; clone_size: few; v_call: TRBV6-2/TRBV6-3; d_call: TRBD2; cdr3_nt: TGTGCCAGCAGTTACGCACTAGCGGGGATAAATGAGCAGTTCTTC; cdr3_aa: CASSYALAGINEQFF
j_call: TRBJ1-5; clone_size: -; v_call: TRBV12-3/TRBV12-4; d_call: TRBD1; cdr3_nt: TGTGCCAGCTCCCCCCAGGGGGGGATAACCCAGCATTTT; cdr3_aa: CASSPQGGITQHF
j_call: TRBJ1-6; clone_size: few; v_call: TRBV9; d_call: -; cdr3_nt: TGTGCCAGCAGCGCCCCACACTGGGATTCACCCCTCCACTTT; cdr3_aa: CASSAPHWDSPLHF
j_call: TRBJ2-5; clone_size: many; v_call: TRBV29-1; d_call: -; cdr3_nt: TGCAGCGTCCAACCGGGGGAGACCCAGTACTTC; cdr3_aa: CSVQPGETQYF
j_call: TRBJ2-2; clone_size: few; v_call: TRBV19; d_call: -; cdr3_nt: TGTGCCAGTAAGGGACGGAGGAACACCGGGGAGCTGTTTTTT; cdr3_aa: CASKGRRNTGELFF
j_call: TRBJ2-1; clone_size: few; v_call: TRBV4-2; d_call: -; cdr3_nt: TGTGCCAGCAGCCAAGGTGGGGGGCCCCAGTACAATGAGCAGTTCTTC; cdr3_aa: CASSQGGGPQYNEQFF
j_call: TRBJ2-5; clone_size: many; v_call: TRBV20-1; d_call: -; cdr3_nt: TGCAGTGCTAGGGGGTCTGTGGAGACCCAGTACTTC; cdr3_aa: CSARGSVETQYF
j_call: TRBJ1-6; clone_size: few; v_call: TRBV4-1; d_call: -; cdr3_nt: TGCGCCAGCAGCCAGGAAGGGTATTCACCCCTCCACTTT; cdr3_aa: CASSQEGYSPLHF
j_call: TRBJ2-7; clone_size: few; v_call: TRBV12-3/TRBV12-4; d_call: TRBD1; cdr3_nt: TGTGCCAGCAGTTTCGGACAGGGCAGCGACGAGCAGTACTTC; cdr3_aa: CASSFGQGSDEQYF
j_call: TRBJ1-6; clone_size: once; v_call: TRBV20-1; d_call: TRBD1; cdr3_nt: TGCAGTGCTAAAGGACAGGGGACCTATAATTCACCCCTCCACTTT; cdr3_aa: CSAKGQGTYNSPLHF
j_call: TRBJ2-7; clone_size: -; v_call: TRBV30; d_call: -; cdr3_nt: TGTGCCTGGAGTGTATGGTTGGGCTACGAGCAGTACTTC; cdr3_aa: CAWSVWLGYEQYF
j_call: TRBJ2-3; clone_size: few; v_call: TRBV20-1; d_call: TRBD2; cdr3_nt: TGCAGTGCTAGAAGCGGGAAGGGAGATACGCAGTATTTT; cdr3_aa: CSARSGKGDTQYF
j_call: TRBJ2-3; clone_size: -; v_call: TRBV15; d_call: -; cdr3_nt: TGTGCCACCAGCAGAGACCCCACAGATACGCAGTATTTT; cdr3_aa: CATSRDPTDTQYF
j_call: TRBJ1-1; clone_size: -; v_call: TRBV5-1; d_call: TRBD1; cdr3_nt: TGCGCCAGCAGAGCTACAGGGGGCGCGGAAGCTTTCTTT; cdr3_aa: CASRATGGAEAFF
j_call: TRBJ2-5; clone_size: -; v_call: TRBV5-1; d_call: -; cdr3_nt: TGCGCCAGCAGCTTGGGGCACAACCAAGAGACCCAGTACTTC; cdr3_aa: CASSLGHNQETQYF
j_call: TRBJ1-2; clone_size: few; v_call: TRBV29-1; d_call: -; cdr3_nt: TGCAGCGTTGAAGAAACCGGGAATTATAACTATGGCTACACCTTC; cdr3_aa: CSVEETGNYNYGYTF
j_call: TRBJ1-5; clone_size: -; v_call: TRBV5-5; d_call: TRBD1; cdr3_nt: TGTGCCAGCAGCTCCGAGACAGGGGGCGGCAATCAGCCCCAGCATTTT; cdr3_aa: CASSSETGGGNQPQHF
j_call: TRBJ2-3; clone_size: few; v_call: TRBV4-2; d_call: TRBD1; cdr3_nt: TGTGCCAGCAGCCAAGCGACAGGGGGCCCAGATACGCAGTATTTT; cdr3_aa: CASSQATGGPDTQYF
j_call: TRBJ2-3; clone_size: few; v_call: TRBV27; d_call: -; cdr3_nt: TGTGCCAGCAGTTTGTGGCCAGTGGATAATACGCAGTATTTT; cdr3_aa: CASSLWPVDNTQYF
j_call: TRBJ2-1; clone_size: -; v_call: TRBV29-1; d_call: -; cdr3_nt: TGCAGCGTTGAAGTCCGTCAGCGTGGCAATGAGCAGTTCTTC; cdr3_aa: CSVEVRQRGNEQFF
j_call: TRBJ1-3; clone_size: few; v_call: TRBV20-1; d_call: -; cdr3_nt: TGCAGTGCTAGGAGGAGCGGAGTAAGCTCTGGAAACACCATATATTTT; cdr3_aa: CSARRSGVSSGNTIYF
j_call: TRBJ2-7; clone_size: -; v_call: TRBV27; d_call: TRBD1; cdr3_nt: TGTGCCAGCAGTTTATCCACAGGGGACGGCGAGCAGTACTTC; cdr3_aa: CASSLSTGDGEQYF